The sequence of this T cell receptor (beta chain) was determined in a study of T-cell reconstitution after alpha-beta-depleted transplantation in children. Unique molecular identifiers were incorporated during preparation of the TCRbeta library. TCRdb recomputed calls from the PCR reads with MiXCR, one row per CDR3 protein. The profile shows over 100,000 distinct CDR3 sequences, 10% of them singletons. Trimming pared 6 bases from V and 0 bases from J, leaving 17 bases between. The CDR3 sequence is 16 residues long. The chain links TRBV12-3 or TRBV12-4 to TRBJ1-1; perhaps TRBD1 as D (6 bases). Source: PBMCs, taken before TCRalphabeta/CD19-depleted stem cell transplant. This TCR was sampled from a boy between 2 and 10 years old with acute lymphoblastic leukemia, due to receive a stem cell transplant. CDR3 region: CASSPLGGAMNTEAFF. Here the CDR3 DNA reads TGTGCCAGCAGCCCTCTTGGGGGGGCTATGAACACTGAAGCTTTCTTT.